This T cell receptor (beta chain) was sequenced in a study of T cells after yellow fever vaccination. This clonotype appeared a few times. A single record per CDR3 protein comes from TCRdb applying MiXCR to the 5' RACE reads. The sample yields 300,000 or so distinct CDR3 sequences, around 6.8% seen once. The CDR3 contains 15 residues. Germline CDR1 reads DFQATT; CDR2 reads SNEGSKA (reference sequence). Between the trimmed V and J ends, which lost 1 base and 0 bases, there was a span of 10 bases. The sample consisted of PBMCs, taken about 49 days after the first yellow fever vaccination. V and J are TRBV20-1 and TRBJ1-5; no reliable D call. This TCR derives from a man between 18 and 29 years old who received the YFV17D yellow fever vaccine. The CDR3 sequence: CSARGAPTSNQPQHF. The CDR3 DNA is TGCAGTGCTAGAGGGGCCCCCACTAGCAATCAGCCCCAGCATTTT.